The clone carrying this TCR beta chain was counted between two and nine times. Study members were between roughly 18 and 89 years old and lived in approximately 25 US regions. Two negative PCRs, clearance, or symptom resolution had been documented for recovered Cohort 3 donors. The data were obtained in a study of blood T cell repertoires in COVID-19. The protocol was immunoSEQ multiplex PCR, while the TCRdb copy is restricted to in-frame clones and leaves out a portion. The sample consists of about 280,000 clones, around 90% of them appearing once. Sequenced: PBMCs or T cells enriched from blood (not recorded which). The TCR comes from a woman aged 25 to 39 who had recovered from COVID-19.

The CDR3 DNA is TGTGCCATCAGTGAGTCGACAGGTTATATATATGGCTACACCTTC. It codes for CAISESTGYIYGYTF. The J gene is TRBJ1-2, the V gene TRBV10-3, with D maybe TRBD1 (6 bases). This CDR3 is built from 15 residues. Germline V gene data show CDR1 as ENHRY and CDR2 as SYGVKD. V lost 0 bases to trimming and J lost 5 bases, with 13 bases between them.